This TCR beta chain stems from a study of T cell repertoires in cytomegalovirus infection. Looking at the study overall: Public TCR beta signatures marked donors with CMV infection and the matching HLA.

This clonotype was detected ten times or more. Its specificity is not known. Whole-study results and caveats: Dominating the ex vivo response were HLA-C-restricted CMV-specific TCR beta clonotypes. Using cumulative public TCR beta family frequency, the authors identified those who carried CMV together with the relevant HLA.

Germline assignment: CDR1 SGHTA and CDR2 FQGNSA. The CDR3 is made up of 17 amino acids. V gave up 1 base and J gave up 0 bases, with 13 bases separating them. In TCRdb, the reads were re-called with MiXCR into one record per CDR3 protein. The sample has roughly 230,000 distinct CDR3 sequences; 9% to 15% are singletons. V is TRBV7-2 and J is TRBJ1-3; D is ambiguous. The sequence was obtained from a human donor in good health (CMV status not recorded). Some clones in this sample may be carry-over from other donors' samples. The sequencing input was PBMCs. The CDR3: CASSLDLGLSSGNTIYF. For the CDR3, the DNA is TGTGCCAGCAGCTTAGATTTGGGGTTGAGCTCTGGAAACACCATATATTTT.